These T cell receptor beta chains were read from a single sample in a study of T-cell reconstitution after alpha-beta-depleted transplantation in children. TCRdb passed the PCR reads through MiXCR, listing each CDR3 protein once. The sample carries fewer than 350,000 distinct CDR3 sequences, less than 9.5% recorded once. The sample in question was peripheral blood, obtained 360 days after TCRalphabeta/CD19-depleted stem cell transplant. The receptors were gathered from a female patient aged 2-9 years who had a stem cell transplant for Fanconi anemia, so the T cells may come from the graft donor. Both conserved end residues are part of each CDR3.

j_gene: TRBJ1-1
v_gene: TRBV5-5
CDR3aa: CASSLREGPPNTEAFF

j_gene: TRBJ2-3
v_gene: TRBV20-1
CDR3aa: CSATSLDTQYF

j_gene: TRBJ2-1
v_gene: TRBV7-8
CDR3aa: CASSLEIRVNEQFF

j_gene: TRBJ2-7
v_gene: TRBV5-1
CDR3aa: CASSSGLDSQYEQYF

j_gene: TRBJ2-1
v_gene: TRBV7-2
CDR3aa: CASSPRTGLSSYNEQFF

j_gene: TRBJ1-1
v_gene: TRBV7-3
CDR3aa: CASSLTGTANTEAFF

j_gene: TRBJ1-2
v_gene: TRBV6-2/TRBV6-3
CDR3aa: CASSRDTQDHGYTF

j_gene: TRBJ2-2
v_gene: TRBV4-1
CDR3aa: CASSQPLTSVANTGELFF

j_gene: TRBJ1-2
v_gene: TRBV20-1
CDR3aa: CSASRTRDFYGYTF

j_gene: TRBJ2-3
v_gene: TRBV7-3
CDR3aa: CASSLSSAADTQYF

j_gene: TRBJ2-3
v_gene: TRBV20-1
CDR3aa: CSARVAGGTGGSDTQYF

j_gene: TRBJ2-5
v_gene: TRBV18
CDR3aa: CASSPETGQETQYF

j_gene: TRBJ2-3
v_gene: TRBV9
CDR3aa: CASSAGLDTDTQYF

j_gene: TRBJ1-1
v_gene: TRBV29-1
CDR3aa: CSSFQGSGTEAFF

j_gene: TRBJ2-5
v_gene: TRBV18
CDR3aa: CASSPFVLGTSVQETQYF

j_gene: TRBJ1-1
v_gene: TRBV10-3
CDR3aa: CAISVKAEGLGTEAFF

j_gene: TRBJ1-6
v_gene: TRBV20-1
CDR3aa: CSATGTGERVSYNSPLHF

j_gene: TRBJ2-1
v_gene: TRBV11-3
CDR3aa: CASSLGGDRYYNEQFF

j_gene: TRBJ2-2
v_gene: TRBV12-3/TRBV12-4
CDR3aa: CASSLGAGGPWELFF

j_gene: TRBJ1-4
v_gene: TRBV7-2
CDR3aa: CASSLVGSGEKLFF

j_gene: TRBJ2-3
v_gene: TRBV4-3
CDR3aa: CASSQDSRGTMTDTQYF

j_gene: TRBJ2-4
v_gene: TRBV20-1
CDR3aa: CSAFSGQANIQYF

j_gene: TRBJ2-5
v_gene: TRBV3-1
CDR3aa: CASSKGQGDQETQYF

j_gene: TRBJ2-3
v_gene: TRBV11-2
CDR3aa: CASSTGVGTQYF

j_gene: TRBJ2-5
v_gene: TRBV9
CDR3aa: CASSVVGGETQYF

j_gene: TRBJ1-1
v_gene: TRBV6-5
CDR3aa: CASSYYENTEAFF

j_gene: TRBJ2-1
v_gene: TRBV7-6
CDR3aa: CASSPSNGGYNEQFF

j_gene: TRBJ2-3
v_gene: TRBV6-5
CDR3aa: CASSSQGAVYF

j_gene: TRBJ1-3
v_gene: TRBV6-1
CDR3aa: CASTRKLGNTIYF

j_gene: TRBJ1-2
v_gene: TRBV7-9
CDR3aa: CASTLPEPHRDYYGYTF

j_gene: TRBJ2-3
v_gene: TRBV7-9
CDR3aa: CASNRGKSRTDTQYF

j_gene: TRBJ1-6
v_gene: TRBV7-2
CDR3aa: CASSLQGKSYPPLHF

j_gene: TRBJ1-1
v_gene: TRBV5-1
CDR3aa: CASQTGGFNTEAFF

j_gene: TRBJ2-7
v_gene: TRBV27
CDR3aa: CASSLSIRSEQYF

j_gene: TRBJ1-1
v_gene: TRBV5-5
CDR3aa: CASSTLEAMNTEAFF

j_gene: TRBJ2-5
v_gene: TRBV29-1
CDR3aa: CSVDSAAGSGETQYF

j_gene: TRBJ2-5
v_gene: TRBV28
CDR3aa: CASSGQEETQYF

j_gene: TRBJ1-6
v_gene: TRBV7-2
CDR3aa: CASSLGPYNSPLHF

j_gene: TRBJ1-1
v_gene: TRBV6-1
CDR3aa: CASSATGGFGTEAFF

j_gene: TRBJ2-5
v_gene: TRBV20-1
CDR3aa: CSARDWGETQYF